This TCR beta chain was found in a study of T cell clonality in common variable immunodeficiency. This CDR3 is built from 16 residues. With 1 base clipped from V and 6 bases from J, the junction kept 5 bases outside the gene matches. The germline gives CDR1 LNHDA, CDR2 SQIVND (reference sequence). Some clones are missing from TCRdb's copy, which holds only in-frame ones; the method was immunoSEQ multiplex PCR. The table records tens of thousands of clones without singletons, the ten largest covering 1.5% to 2%. This clone showed up many times. The sequence runs out 3 residues before the end of the CDR3; the remainder is reconstructed from the germline J gene.

The chain joins TRBV19 to TRBJ2-1; 11 nucleotides align to TRBD2. This sequence was found in a person between 18 and 75 years old in good health. The sequenced sample was peripheral blood mononuclear cells. The CDR3 bases that were read are TGTGCCAGTAGTATAGGAGATCTAGCGGGGGGCAATGAG. It translates to CASSIGDLAGGNE. In full, the CDR3 is CASSIGDLAGGNEQFF.